The 22 T cell receptor beta chains reported below all come from one sample, sequenced in a study of blood T cell repertoires in COVID-19. Clones were sequenced by immunoSEQ multiplex PCR, and TCRdb holds only the in-frame ones, with some missing. The sample lists roughly 88,000 clones, 80% to 90% occurring once. Sequenced sample: peripheral blood. These receptors all stem from a woman older than 75 with acute or convalescent COVID-19.

The chain has TRBV5-4 and TRBJ2-7; 8 nucleotides line up with TRBD1. Trimming took 4 bases from V and 6 from J; bases not matched to a gene: 12. The CDR3 contains 15 residues. Per the germline V gene, CDR1 is SGHNT and CDR2 is YYREEE (reference sequence). The CDR3, as DNA: TGTGCCAGCAGCCGGGCCTTGGGACAGGACGGCGAGCAGTACTTC. It codes for CASSRALGQDGEQYF.

This chain connects TRBV11-2 to TRBJ1-6; 7 nucleotides align to TRBD1. Unmatched junction bases numbered 5, after V lost 5 bases and J lost 7 bases. The germline CDR1 and CDR2 sequences are SGHAT and FQNNGV. This CDR3 region has 14 residues. This CDR3 reads CASSTGQWNSPLHF. In DNA form, the CDR3 reads TGTGCCAGCAGCACGGGACAGTGGAATTCACCCCTCCACTTT.

The chain employs TRBV28 and TRBJ1-2, with a weak D call TRBD1 (6 bases). The length of the CDR3 is 13 residues. V was shortened by 4 bases and J by 2 bases, with 8 bases between the two germline ends. CDR1 is MDHEN, CDR2 SYDVKM, per germline. CDR3 residues: CASSSTGNYGYTF. The DNA for the CDR3 is TGTGCCAGCAGTTCCACAGGGAACTATGGCTACACCTTC.

For the CDR3, the DNA is TGTGCCAGCAACCATGACAGCATGAACACTGAAGCTTTCTTT. The encoded protein is CASNHDSMNTEAFF. The rearrangement links TRBV2 to TRBJ1-1; tentative D call: TRBD1 (5 bases). This CDR3 spans 14 amino acids. Per the germline V gene, CDR1 is SNHLY and CDR2 is FYNNEI. Trimming removed 7 bases at V and 0 bases at J, with 12 bases between.

The chain has TRBV7-6 and TRBJ2-3, with TRBD2 matching 15 bases. Germline CDR1 is SGHVS and CDR2 is FNYEAQ. After removal of 1 base from V and 6 bases from J, the junction contained 2 bases not matched to a gene. CDR3 length equals 16 residues. CDR3: CASSLGTSGGADTQYF. In DNA, the CDR3 is TGTGCCAGCAGCTTAGGGACTAGCGGGGGGGCGGATACGCAGTATTTT.

The CDR3 bases are TGTGCCAGCAGTTACTCTGGGGGCCCAGGTGAAAAACTGTTTTTT. It yields the protein CASSYSGGPGEKLFF. This chain connects TRBV6-5 to TRBJ1-4, with D tentatively TRBD1 (6 bases). The length of the CDR3 is 15 residues. V lost 0 bases and J lost 7, with 12 bases in between. Germline V gives CDR1 MNHEY, CDR2 SVGAGI.

There are a few counts of this clone. CDR3 DNA sequence: TGCAGTGCCCGAGGGTCCGGCGAAGCTTTCTTT. This sequence encodes CSARGSGEAFF. The J gene is TRBJ1-1, the V gene TRBV20-1; no reliable D call. This CDR3 is built from 11 residues. Germline CDR1 and CDR2: DFQATT and SNEGSKA (reference sequence). V dropped 6 bases and J dropped 8 bases, with 13 bases sitting between them.

V and J are TRBV9 and TRBJ2-2; no clear D. Trimming took 3 bases from V and 0 from J, leaving 9 bases between them. CDR1 and CDR2 from the germline V gene are SGDLS and YYNGEE. The CDR3 consists of 15 residues. CDR3 protein: CASSESLSNTGELFF. The DNA for the CDR3 is TGTGCCAGCAGCGAGAGTCTTTCGAACACCGGGGAGCTGTTTTTT.

The rearrangement links TRBV2 to TRBJ2-1; TRBD2 aligns across 8 bases. Trimming took 6 bases from V and 2 from J; bases not matched to a gene: 0. Germline V gives CDR1 SNHLY, CDR2 FYNNEI. The CDR3 loop spans 13 amino acids. The CDR3 spells CASSGGAYNEQFF. DNA of the CDR3: TGTGCCAGCAGCGGGGGGGCCTACAATGAGCAGTTCTTC.

V is TRBV5-5 and J is TRBJ1-3; 7 bases match TRBD1. Looked up from germline, CDR1 is SGHKS and CDR2 is YYEKEE (reference sequence). The CDR3 consists of 17 residues. V trimming: 3 bases; J trimming: 0 bases; junction bases outside the gene matches: 9. CDR3 sequence (DNA): TGTGCCAGCAGCTATCTAGGACAGGTCCGCTCTGGAAACACCATATATTTT. This translates into CASSYLGQVRSGNTIYF.

This sequence joins TRBV9 and TRBJ2-1; D uncertain. Germline loops: CDR1 SGDLS, CDR2 YYNGEE. The CDR3 covers 14 residues. Trimming left V 2 bases short and J 6 bases short, with 12 bases between. The CDR3 DNA sequence: TGTGCCAGCAGCGTTGCTCTAATTGGCAATGAGCAGTTCTTC. Its protein product is CASSVALIGNEQFF.

The chain combines TRBV6-6 with TRBJ1-1; tentatively, D is TRBD1 (6 bases). The CDR3 is 16 residues long. Germline V gene data show CDR1 as MNHNY and CDR2 as SVGAGI (reference sequence). The V end was cut by 6 bases, the J end by 1 base, with 18 bases between. The CDR3 region is CASRGRGGMGNTEAFF. CDR3 coding DNA: TGTGCCAGCAGAGGCCGCGGGGGCATGGGGAACACTGAAGCTTTCTTT.

The chain has TRBV11-3 and TRBJ1-2; D possibly corresponds to TRBD1 (6 bases). The V and J ends lost 5 bases and 8 bases respectively, with 21 bases between them. The CDR3 is 15 residues long. Germline V gene sequence: CDR1 SGHNT, CDR2 YENEEA. The CDR3 loop is CASSPFLQAGDGYTF. DNA of the CDR3: TGTGCCAGCAGCCCATTCCTTCAGGCAGGGGACGGCTACACCTTC.

The J gene is TRBJ2-1, the V gene TRBV3-1 (or the pseudogene TRBV3-2); 9 bases are shared with TRBD1. V was clipped by 2 bases and J by 7 bases; unmatched bases: 12. In germline, CDR1 is LGHDT, CDR2 YNNKEL (reference sequence). This CDR3 comprises 17 residues. As DNA, the CDR3 is TGTGCCAGCAGCCAAATGATAGGACAGGGGTTGGCTAATGAGCAGTTCTTC. Its translation: CASSQMIGQGLANEQFF.

V gene TRBV6-5 combines with J gene TRBJ2-5, with 8 bases that match TRBD2. This CDR3 has 15 residues. Germline lookup yields CDR1 MNHEY and CDR2 SVGAGI. Trimming cost V 5 bases and J 5 bases; bases outside gene matches: 10. CDR3 protein: CASSLSGGPRETQYF. CDR3 DNA sequence: TGTGCCAGCAGTCTCAGCGGGGGCCCCAGGGAGACCCAGTACTTC.

The V call is TRBV2, the J call TRBJ1-2, with D perhaps matching TRBD1 (5 bases). Trimming removed 11 bases from V and 5 bases from J, with 18 bases in between. The CDR3 length is 13 residues. CDR1 is SNHLY, CDR2 FYNNEI, per germline. The CDR3 protein is CASLSGREYGYTF. Written as DNA, the CDR3 is TGTGCCTCGCTCTCGGGCAGGGAATATGGCTACACCTTC. Full variable domain (remainder filled in from reference TRBV2 and TRBJ1-2): EPEVTQTPSHQVTQMGQEVILRCVPISNHLYFYWYRQILGQKVEFLVSFYNNEISEKSEIFDDQFSVERPDGSNFTLKIRSTKLEDSAMYFCASLSGREYGYTFGSGTRLTVV.

The chain combines TRBV28 with TRBJ1-3, with D unresolved. The CDR3 contains 14 residues. The germline V and J ends were trimmed by 6 bases and 1 base, with 10 bases remaining between them. From germline, CDR1 is MDHEN and CDR2 SYDVKM. The CDR3: CASRISGSGNTIYF. The CDR3 DNA reads as TGTGCCAGCAGGATCTCGGGGTCTGGAAACACCATATATTTT.

The J gene is TRBJ1-2, the V gene TRBV12-3 or TRBV12-4; D call uncertain. The CDR3 consists of 11 residues. The V end lost 1 base, the J end lost 8 bases, and 5 bases lay between the germline ends. The DNA of the CDR3 is TGTGCCAGCAGTTTAGAACTGGGCTACACCTTC. Protein sequence: CASSLELGYTF.

The chain couples TRBV5-3 to TRBJ2-2, with TRBD1 matching over 11 bases. TRBV5-3 belongs to the ORF category, with a function that is uncertain. There are 16 residues in the CDR3. V trimming: 4 bases; J trimming: 5 bases; junction bases outside the gene matches: 7. CDR3 residues: CARSGQGAERTGELFF. In nucleotides, the CDR3 is TGTGCCAGAAGCGGACAGGGGGCCGAGAGAACCGGGGAGCTGTTTTTT.

The chain employs TRBV7-2 and TRBJ2-2; 7 bases map to TRBD1. This CDR3 contains 15 residues. V shed 5 bases, J shed 2 bases, and the junction held 5 bases outside the gene matches. Looked up from germline, CDR1 is SGHTA and CDR2 is FQGNSA. CDR3 sequence reads: CASSPDRTNTGELFF. The CDR3 DNA is TGTGCCAGCAGCCCGGACAGGACCAACACCGGGGAGCTGTTTTTT. The whole variable domain, remainder taken from reference TRBV7-2 and TRBJ2-2, is GAGVSQSPSNKVTEKGKDVELRCDPISGHTALYWYRQSLGQGLEFLIYFQGNSAPDKSGLPSDRFSAERTGGSVSTLTIQRTQQEDSAVYLCASSPDRTNTGELFFGEGSRLTVL.

The chain is built from TRBV3-1 (or the pseudogene TRBV3-2) and TRBJ2-3; 9 bases map to TRBD2. Trimming at V came to 1 base and at J to 2 bases, leaving 4 bases not matched to a gene. CDR3 length: 16 residues. Germline CDR1 is LGHDT and CDR2 is YNNKEL (reference sequence). CDR3 loop: CASSQAAGGVTDTQYF. The CDR3 DNA follows: TGTGCCAGCAGCCAAGCAGCGGGGGGAGTCACAGATACGCAGTATTTT.

The chain recombines TRBV27 with TRBJ1-5; D is possibly TRBD1 (5 bases). Per germline, CDR1 MNHEY and CDR2 SMNVEV (reference sequence). The CDR3 totals 15 residues. Trimming took off 6 bases at V and 1 base at J, with 13 bases between the two ends. The CDR3 bases are TGTGCCAGCAGGAGAACTCGGACAAGCAATCAGCCCCAGCATTTT. As protein: CASRRTRTSNQPQHF.